This record concerns one T cell receptor beta chain sequence. CDR1 is SGHNT and CDR2 is YENEEA in the germline V gene. The CDR3 is made up of 13 amino acids. The V end lost 5 bases, the J end lost 3 bases, and 10 bases lay between the germline ends. The data were obtained in a study of control samples from healthy donors and cancer patients. Method: immunoSEQ multiplex PCR; TCRdb's copy keeps in-frame clones and lacks some. The sample has some 410,000 clones, 80% to 95% seen once. The chain combines TRBV11-3 with TRBJ1-1; unclear D gene. What was sequenced was PBMCs. The clonotype originates from a man aged 35-49 years with head and neck cancer. The CDR3 loop is CASSLNPYTEAFF. In DNA form, the CDR3 reads TGTGCCAGCAGCCTCAACCCCTACACTGAAGCTTTCTTT.